The 10 T cell receptor beta chains presented below share a single source sample, sequenced in a study of blood T cell repertoires in COVID-19. Some clones are missing from TCRdb's copy, which holds only in-frame ones; the method was immunoSEQ multiplex PCR. The sample includes 85,000 to 110,000 clones, roughly 84% of them seen just once. Source material: peripheral blood. The receptors shown here come from a human donor in a cohort sampled during active COVID-19.

J is TRBJ1-5 and V is TRBV19; D not certain. Germline V gene sequence: CDR1 LNHDA, CDR2 SQIVND (reference sequence). The CDR3 has 13 residues. Trimming left V 8 bases short and J 6 bases short, with 14 bases between. CDR3 sequence: CASARRVGQPQHF. CDR3 bases: TGTGCCAGTGCGCGACGGGTAGGTCAGCCCCAGCATTTT.

The V call is TRBV3-1 (or the pseudogene TRBV3-2), the J call TRBJ1-1, with TRBD1 matching over 7 bases. Germline V gene lookup returns CDR1 LGHDT and CDR2 YNNKEL (reference sequence). This CDR3 has 15 residues. V trimming: 4 bases; J trimming: 3 bases; junction bases outside the gene matches: 8. CDR3 loop: CASSPTRDRYTEAFF. In DNA, the CDR3 is TGTGCCAGCAGCCCGACCCGGGACAGATACACTGAAGCTTTCTTT.

V usage is TRBV2 and J usage is TRBJ2-1, with TRBD2 matching over 7 bases. V was pared by 8 bases and J by 6 bases, with 7 bases of the junction left unmatched. Looked up from germline, CDR1 is SNHLY and CDR2 is FYNNEI. The CDR3 covers 13 residues. In DNA, the CDR3 is TGTGCCAGCTCCGTGGGGGGGGGCAATGAGCAGTTCTTC. This gives the protein CASSVGGGNEQFF.

The chain has TRBV14 and TRBJ2-3; 8 bases agree with TRBD2. This CDR3 contains 17 residues. Germline CDR1 reads SGHDN; CDR2 reads FVKESK. The trim removed 5 bases at V and 5 bases at J, leaving 15 bases unmatched. The CDR3 protein is CASSGTGTSFWGDTQYF. CDR3 in DNA: TGTGCCAGCAGCGGCACCGGGACTAGTTTTTGGGGAGATACGCAGTATTTT.

This clone was recorded a few times. The chain couples TRBV7-9 to TRBJ1-1, with D possibly TRBD1 on 6 matching bases. Germline CDR1 reads SEHNR; CDR2 reads FQNEAQ (reference sequence). The V gene lost 6 bases and the J gene lost 7 bases, with 9 bases spanning the gap. The CDR3 is made up of 11 amino acids. The CDR3 sequence: CASRRDIEAFF. Here the CDR3 DNA reads TGTGCCAGCAGACGGGACATTGAAGCTTTCTTT.

This clone has just one count. The chain recombines TRBV19 with TRBJ1-3, with 9 bases fitting TRBD1. The germline V gene encodes CDR1 LNHDA and CDR2 SQIVND (reference sequence). The V gene end was trimmed by 7 bases and the J gene end by 2 bases; junction bases not matched to a gene: 6. The CDR3 has 15 amino acids. The CDR3 DNA reads TGTGCCAGTACCGAACAGGGGGCGGCTGGAAACACCATATATTTT. Protein: CASTEQGAAGNTIYF.

This chain joins TRBV5-6 and TRBJ1-6; 9 bases match TRBD1. The V gene end was trimmed by 0 bases and the J gene end by 0 bases; junction bases not matched to a gene: 4. Per germline, CDR1 SGHDT and CDR2 YYEEEE. The length of the CDR3 is 18 residues. The DNA for the CDR3 is TGTGCCAGCAGCTTGGGCCGGGGACAGGGCTCCTATAATTCACCCCTCCACTTT. It is translated as CASSLGRGQGSYNSPLHF. The entire variable domain, with the rest obtained from reference TRBV5-6 and TRBJ1-6, is as follows: DAGVTQSPTHLIKTRGQQVTLRCSPKSGHDTVSWYQQALGQGPQFIFQYYEEEERQRGNFPDRFSGHQFPNYSSELNVNALLLGDSALYLCASSLGRGQGSYNSPLHFGNGTRLTVT.

V usage is TRBV10-2 and J usage is TRBJ2-1, with 10 bases lining up with TRBD2. V shed 6 bases and J 8 bases; nucleotides not matched to a gene: 7. The CDR3 loop spans 14 amino acids. Germline V gene lookup returns CDR1 WSHSY and CDR2 SAAADI. In nucleotides, the CDR3 is TGCGCCAGCAGCCCTAGCGGGGGACGTCATGAGCAGTTCTTC. Its translation: CASSPSGGRHEQFF.

This chain links TRBV29-1 with TRBJ1-3; 8 nucleotides align to TRBD1. The CDR3 loop spans 14 amino acids. V was pared by 4 bases and J by 2 bases, with 4 bases of the junction left unmatched. Germline V gene lookup returns CDR1 SQVTM and CDR2 ANQGSEA. The CDR3 loop is CSVGLGQAGNTIYF. The CDR3 region has the DNA TGCAGCGTTGGCCTGGGACAGGCTGGAAACACCATATATTTT.

This chain connects TRBV27 to TRBJ2-7; the D gene is possibly TRBD1 (5 bases). The germline CDR1 and CDR2 sequences are MNHEY and SMNVEV (reference sequence). The CDR3 runs to 13 residues. Trimming shortened V by 2 bases and J by 6 bases, and 11 bases separated the two germline ends. The CDR3 nucleotides are TGTGCCAGCAGTTTAGTCGGCAGGGTCGAGCAGTACTTC. It yields the protein CASSLVGRVEQYF.